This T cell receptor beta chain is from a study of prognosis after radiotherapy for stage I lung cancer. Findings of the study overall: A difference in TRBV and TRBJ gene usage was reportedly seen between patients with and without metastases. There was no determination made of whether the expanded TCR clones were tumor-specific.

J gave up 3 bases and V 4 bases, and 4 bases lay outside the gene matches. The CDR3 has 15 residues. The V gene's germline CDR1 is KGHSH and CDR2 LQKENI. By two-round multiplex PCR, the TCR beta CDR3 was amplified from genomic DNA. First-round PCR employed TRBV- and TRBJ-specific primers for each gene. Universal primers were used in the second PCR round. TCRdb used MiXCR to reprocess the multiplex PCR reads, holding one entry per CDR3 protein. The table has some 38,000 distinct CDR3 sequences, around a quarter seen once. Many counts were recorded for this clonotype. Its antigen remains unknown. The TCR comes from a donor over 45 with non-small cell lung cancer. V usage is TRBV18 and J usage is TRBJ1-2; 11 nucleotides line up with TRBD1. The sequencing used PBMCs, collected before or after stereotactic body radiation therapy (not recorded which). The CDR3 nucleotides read TGTGCCAGCTCACTCGGGACAGGGGGTTACTATGGCTACACCTTC. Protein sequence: CASSLGTGGYYGYTF.